This TCR beta chain was identified in a study of PD-1 blockade in classical Hodgkin lymphoma. CDR3 size: 17 residues. V trimming: 5 bases; J trimming: 2 bases; junction bases outside the gene matches: 14. In germline, CDR1 is MNHGY, CDR2 SAAAGT. Using immunoSEQ multiplex PCR, the repertoire was profiled, and TCRdb retains in-frame clones only, with some absent. The sample lists just under 20,000 clones, approximately 80% occurring once. Sample time point: newly diagnosed, previously untreated cHL patient sample. Magnetic negative selection of thawed PBMCs was the method by which CD4+ T cells were purified.

The chain has TRBV6-8 and TRBJ2-7, with 8 bases that match TRBD2. The clonotype was recovered from a human donor with classical Hodgkin lymphoma. Sequencing was done on a sample of CD4+ T cells from blood. The CDR3 is CASSTPPTGLGAYEQYF. For the CDR3, the DNA is TGTGCCAGCAGTACGCCCCCCACGGGACTAGGAGCCTACGAGCAGTACTTC.